The rows below give T cell receptor beta chains drawn from one sample of a study of blood T cell repertoires in COVID-19. Method: immunoSEQ multiplex PCR; TCRdb's copy keeps in-frame clones and lacks some. The repertoire holds roughly 140,000 clones, with 65% to 85% as singletons. Sequences were obtained from peripheral blood. The receptors here all came from a man in his 60s with active or convalescent COVID-19. The CDR3 runs from the conserved cysteine through the conserved F or W. The D gene is left open where the match is weak. Size tells how often a clone was seen (once, few, many) or the class of an expanded clone, and some rows leave it out.

d_gene	j_gene	abundance	v_gene	CDR3nt	CDR3aa
TRBD1	TRBJ1-5	-	TRBV19	TGTGCCAGTAGCCCGACAGGGGGATTCAACGGCAATCAGCCCCAGCATTTT	CASSPTGGFNGNQPQHF
-	TRBJ1-5	-	TRBV2	TGTGCCAGCAGCCGTGAAGGGGATCAGCCCCAGCATTTT	CASSREGDQPQHF
-	TRBJ2-3	-	TRBV7-2	TGTGCCAGCAGCTTAGCGCAGGCAGATACGCAGTATTTT	CASSLAQADTQYF
-	TRBJ1-5	-	TRBV28	TGTGCCAGCACCCGGGGGGGGGTGGCATATCAGCCCCAGCATTTT	CASTRGGVAYQPQHF
TRBD1	TRBJ1-5	-	TRBV18	TGTGCCAGCTCACGAGCAGACAGGGAGCCCCAGCATTTT	CASSRADREPQHF
-	TRBJ2-6	-	TRBV6-2/TRBV6-3	TGTGCCAGCAGTTGGGGGCATGTCCTGACTTTC	CASSWGHVLTF
-	TRBJ2-2	-	TRBV4-2	TGTGCCAGCAGCCAAGACAGGGTCACCGGGGAGCTGTTTTTT	CASSQDRVTGELFF
-	TRBJ1-2	many	TRBV19	TGTGCCAGTAGCCCTCAGGGGTTCTATGGCTACACCTTC	CASSPQGFYGYTF
-	TRBJ2-5	-	TRBV29-1	TGCAGCGCCACTCCTACAGGCACAGGGGAGACCCAGTACTTC	CSATPTGTGETQYF
-	TRBJ1-1	-	TRBV6-5	TGTGCCAGCCTCACATACACTGAAGCTTTCTTT	CASLTYTEAFF
-	TRBJ2-3	-	TRBV11-1	TGTGCCAGCAGCTTCCACACCACAGATACGCAGTATTTT	CASSFHTTDTQYF
TRBD1	TRBJ2-6	-	TRBV4-2	TGTGCCAGCAGCCAAACGTTCAGGGGGTCTGGGGCCAACGTCCTGACTTTC	CASSQTFRGSGANVLTF
-	TRBJ2-3	-	TRBV15	TGTGCCACCAGCAGAGATTTGCGGTTGCAGTATTTT	CATSRDLRLQYF
-	TRBJ1-5	few	TRBV19	TGTGCCAGTAGTCCCCCGGGAGGGAGGGGTCAGCCCCAGCATTTT	CASSPPGGRGQPQHF
-	TRBJ1-3	-	TRBV6-6	TGTGCCAGCAGTTCCCGGGGTGGAAACACCATATATTTT	CASSSRGGNTIYF
TRBD2	TRBJ2-7	-	TRBV20-1	TGCAGTGCTAGTGAGCCTAGCGGGAGTTACGAGCAGTACTTC	CSASEPSGSYEQYF
TRBD2	TRBJ2-7	-	TRBV4-3	TGCGCCAGCAGCCAAGGTTCTAGCGGGACCTACGAGCAGTACTTC	CASSQGSSGTYEQYF
TRBD1	TRBJ1-1	-	TRBV4-2	TGTGCCAGCAGCCAGCAGGGGGTGAACACTGAAGCTTTCTTT	CASSQQGVNTEAFF
-	TRBJ1-2	-	TRBV11-2	TGTGCCAGCAGCTTAGGGAGCAGGGACTATGGCTACACCTTC	CASSLGSRDYGYTF
TRBD2	TRBJ2-1	-	TRBV9	TGTGCCAGCAGCGTAGCGGGAGGGCGTATGAATGAGCAGTTCTTC	CASSVAGGRMNEQFF
-	TRBJ2-1	few	TRBV5-1	TGCGCCAGCAGCTCAGGGGCGTCCGCATACAATGAGCAGTTCTTC	CASSSGASAYNEQFF
TRBD2	TRBJ2-1	-	TRBV7-8	TGTGCCAGCAGCCCCTGGGGTAGCGGGAACTATGAGCAGTTCTTC	CASSPWGSGNYEQFF
TRBD2	TRBJ2-3	-	TRBV27	TGTGCCAGCAGTTTACTAGCGGGACCTCTAAACACAGATACGCAGTATTTT	CASSLLAGPLNTDTQYF
TRBD2	TRBJ2-1	-	TRBV15	TGTGCCACCACGGGAGCGGGACCGCCTCGCAATGAGCAGTTCTTC	CATTGAGPPRNEQFF
-	TRBJ1-4	-	TRBV18	TGTGCCAGCTCACCGCGGACAACAGGGCTTAATGAAAAACTGTTTTTT	CASSPRTTGLNEKLFF
-	TRBJ1-2	medium-sized	TRBV7-9	TGTGCCAGCACCAGCTCGGGGAGATATGGCTACACCTTC	CASTSSGRYGYTF
-	TRBJ1-3	-	TRBV15	TGTGCCACCAGCAGAGGGTATGGGGCGGCCAGCTCTGGAAACACCATATATTTT	CATSRGYGAASSGNTIYF
-	TRBJ1-5	-	TRBV2	TGTGCCAGCAGTGAAGAGGGAGCATATAGCAATCAGCCCCAGCATTTT	CASSEEGAYSNQPQHF
-	TRBJ2-7	-	TRBV9	TGTGCCAGCAGCCCCTGGGCCGGACTTACGTACGAGCAGTACTTC	CASSPWAGLTYEQYF
TRBD2	TRBJ2-1	-	TRBV28	TGTGCCAGCAGGCTCGGGACTAACAATGAGCAGTTCTTC	CASRLGTNNEQFF
-	TRBJ2-7	-	TRBV15	TGTGCCACCAGCAGAGAGGGCCTTAGGGAGCAGTACTTC	CATSREGLREQYF
TRBD1	TRBJ2-3	few	TRBV6-4	TGTGCCAGCAGTACCCCGGACAGGGGAGGGTCCTTTAGGAAAAATACGCAGTATTTT	CASSTPDRGGSFRKNTQYF
-	TRBJ1-6	-	TRBV9	TGTGCCAGCAGCGTAGTACAGGGAGGGGATTCACCCCTCCACTTT	CASSVVQGGDSPLHF
-	TRBJ2-7	-	TRBV6-5	TGTGCCAGCAGCTCAGGCCTGCCCTACGAGCAGTACTTC	CASSSGLPYEQYF
-	TRBJ2-3	-	TRBV7-6	TGTGCCAGCAGCGCCGACCGGGGGTATTGGGGGAGAACAGATACGCAGTATTTT	CASSADRGYWGRTDTQYF
TRBD1	TRBJ1-5	-	TRBV19	TGTGCCAGTAAGGTTCGACAGGGCCATCAGCCCCAGCATTTT	CASKVRQGHQPQHF